Listed below are T cell receptor beta chains from one sample, sequenced in a study of T cell repertoires in cytomegalovirus infection. These receptors have no identified antigens. Via MiXCR, TCRdb re-called the reads, giving one row per CDR3 protein. The sample contains 110,000 or so distinct CDR3 sequences, more than 30% of which appear only once. Source: CD8+ T cells from cultured PBMCs, taken from culture after CMV antigen stimulation. The receptors stem from a human donor in good health (CMV status not recorded). Some clones in this sample may be carry-over from other donors' samples. Each CDR3 is given with its conserved first and last residue. Fields, in order: clone size, D gene, CDR3 length, J gene, V gene, CDR3 protein, CDR3 DNA. A D gene is named only where the DNA matches it firmly. Clone size is shown for a subset of rows, as once, few, many or a class of expanded clone.

>NA|NA|11|TRBJ2-7|TRBV20-1
CSARDNYEQYF
TGCAGTGCTAGGGATAACTACGAGCAGTACTTC
>NA|TRBD2|16|TRBJ2-3|TRBV11-2
CASSLRTSGGTDTQYF
TGTGCCAGCAGCTTACGGACTAGCGGGGGAACAGATACGCAGTATTTT
>NA|TRBD1|15|TRBJ2-5|TRBV11-3
CASSRRQGRQETQYF
TGTGCCAGCAGCCGTCGACAGGGGAGGCAAGAGACCCAGTACTTC
>few|NA|14|TRBJ1-5|TRBV6-1
CASSPNWNNQPQHF
TGTGCCAGCAGTCCTAACTGGAACAATCAGCCCCAGCATTTT
>NA|NA|14|TRBJ2-2|TRBV7-6
CASRGLSNTGELFF
TGTGCCAGCAGGGGCCTTTCGAACACCGGGGAGCTGTTTTTT
>NA|NA|15|TRBJ1-5|TRBV6-5
CASSLGVDGNQPQHF
TGTGCCAGCAGCTTGGGGGTTGATGGCAATCAGCCCCAGCATTTT
>NA|NA|12|TRBJ1-1|TRBV19
CASSTGATEAFF
TGTGCCAGTAGTACGGGGGCCACTGAAGCTTTCTTT
>many|NA|15|TRBJ2-7|TRBV19
CASSIIGDLPHEQYF
TGTGCCAGTAGTATTATTGGGGACCTGCCTCACGAGCAGTACTTC
>NA|TRBD1|15|TRBJ1-2|TRBV27
CASSLDRGQAYGYTF
TGTGCCAGCAGTTTAGACAGGGGGCAGGCCTATGGCTACACCTTC
>NA|TRBD2|15|TRBJ2-7|TRBV4-1
CASSGGGGPSYEQYF
TGCGCCAGCAGCGGAGGCGGGGGGCCCTCCTACGAGCAGTACTTC
>once|NA|16|TRBJ2-1|TRBV12-3/TRBV12-4
CASSAAFRGLGNEQFF
TGTGCCAGCAGTGCTGCATTTAGGGGTCTCGGGAATGAGCAGTTCTTC
>many|NA|14|TRBJ1-2|TRBV7-2
CASSLFGSGPLSTF
TGTGCCAGCAGCTTATTTGGCAGCGGACCCCTTTCCACCTTC
>NA|NA|13|TRBJ1-1|TRBV7-3
CASSFGGSTEAFF
TGTGCCAGCAGCTTCGGGGGGTCCACTGAAGCTTTCTTT
>NA|NA|13|TRBJ1-4|TRBV3-1
CASSQDGIEKLFF
TGTGCCAGCAGCCAAGACGGTATAGAAAAACTGTTTTTT
>many|NA|13|TRBJ2-2|TRBV27
CASSFGASRELFF
TGTGCCAGCAGTTTTGGGGCCAGCCGGGAGCTGTTTTTT
>few|TRBD1|14|TRBJ1-1|TRBV27
CASRNRGRNTEAFF
TGTGCCAGCAGAAACAGGGGGAGGAACACTGAAGCTTTCTTT
>NA|NA|15|TRBJ1-1|TRBV6-5
CASSYFPSPNTEAFF
TGTGCCAGCAGTTACTTCCCTTCTCCTAACACTGAAGCTTTCTTT
>NA|NA|15|TRBJ1-1|TRBV6-5
CASSYGRGLNTEAFF
TGTGCCAGCAGTTACGGGCGGGGGCTAAACACTGAAGCTTTCTTT
>NA|NA|16|TRBJ2-1|TRBV5-6
CAGSSRAVGPYNEQFF
TGTGCCGGCAGCTCCCGGGCAGTCGGCCCCTACAATGAGCAGTTCTTC
>NA|NA|12|TRBJ2-3|TRBV2
CASSDSQDTQYF
TGTGCCAGCAGTGATAGTCAGGATACGCAGTATTTT
>many|TRBD1|15|TRBJ1-1|TRBV6-1
CASSEPGQWNTEAFF
TGTGCCAGCAGTGAGCCGGGACAGTGGAACACTGAAGCTTTCTTT
>NA|NA|15|TRBJ1-4|TRBV7-6
CASSLHSQSNEKLFF
TGTGCCAGCAGCCTACATTCACAATCTAATGAAAAACTGTTTTTT
>few|NA|12|TRBJ2-1|TRBV7-9
CASSYRVYEQFF
TGTGCCAGCAGCTACCGGGTTTATGAGCAGTTCTTC
>NA|NA|14|TRBJ1-5|TRBV19
CASSIGLGNQPQHF
TGTGCCAGTAGTATAGGGCTCGGCAATCAGCCCCAGCATTTT
>NA|NA|16|TRBJ2-2|TRBV6-1
CASSELTVLNTGELFF
TGTGCCAGCAGTGAATTAACAGTACTAAACACCGGGGAGCTGTTTTTT
>few|NA|14|TRBJ1-2|TRBV12-3/TRBV12-4
CASSFGTVSLGYTF
TGTGCCAGCAGTTTCGGGACTGTTTCATTGGGCTACACCTTC
>NA|NA|14|TRBJ2-2|TRBV6-8
CASSYSTGAGELFF
TGTGCCAGCAGTTACTCGACTGGGGCCGGGGAGCTGTTTTTT
>few|NA|15|TRBJ2-6|TRBV7-2
CASSFQDSGANVLTF
TGTGCCAGCAGCTTCCAGGACTCTGGGGCCAACGTCCTGACTTTC
>NA|NA|16|TRBJ2-5|TRBV7-2
CASSSSWGDFMETQYF
TGTGCCAGCAGCTCCTCGTGGGGGGATTTCATGGAGACCCAGTACTTC
>once|NA|14|TRBJ2-7|TRBV5-8
CASSLGSRYYEQYF
TGTGCCAGCAGCTTGGGGTCACGTTACTACGAGCAGTACTTC
>few|NA|15|TRBJ2-4|TRBV7-6
CASSSTGLLPNIQYF
TGTGCCAGCAGCTCAACCGGGCTTCTTCCCAACATTCAGTACTTC
>NA|NA|18|TRBJ2-1|TRBV6-2/TRBV6-3
CASSYSKDGVGSYNEQFF
TGTGCCAGCAGTTACTCGAAAGACGGCGTGGGGTCCTACAATGAGCAGTTCTTC
>many|NA|12|TRBJ1-6|TRBV5-5
CASSLGEIPLHF
TGTGCCAGCAGCTTGGGGGAAATACCCCTCCACTTT
>NA|NA|15|TRBJ2-2|TRBV10-3
CAISEGGANTGELFF
TGTGCCATCAGTGAGGGAGGGGCGAACACCGGGGAGCTGTTTTTT
>NA|NA|12|TRBJ1-1|TRBV2
CASSAAEGEAFF
TGTGCCAGCAGTGCGGCGGAGGGGGAAGCTTTCTTT
>NA|TRBD1|14|TRBJ2-7|TRBV7-9
CASSLGSRQGEQYF
TGTGCCAGCAGCTTAGGTAGCCGACAGGGCGAGCAGTACTTC
>few|NA|12|TRBJ2-5|TRBV4-1
CASSPNQETQYF
TGCGCCAGCAGCCCCAACCAAGAGACCCAGTACTTC